Presented here are 20 T cell receptor beta chains from one specimen sequenced in a study of OX40 agonist ivuxolimab in advanced cancers. TCRdb's copy holds only in-frame clones and misses some; the assay was immunoSEQ multiplex PCR. Among roughly 93,000 clones listed, 70% to 85% were seen once. The sample was CD4+ or CD8+ T cells sorted from blood, taken in a trial of the OX40 agonist ivuxolimab. All receptors come from an adult with an advanced solid tumor such as melanoma, head and neck, liver or kidney cancer.

The chain joins TRBV14 to TRBJ2-3; D is possibly TRBD1 or TRBD2 (5 bases each). From germline, CDR1 is SGHDN and CDR2 FVKESK. With 6 bases removed from V and 10 bases from J, the gap between germline ends came to 17 bases. The CDR3 spans 13 residues. The CDR3 loop reads CASSNQGESAQYF. CDR3 coding DNA: TGTGCCAGCAGTAATCAGGGAGAGAGTGCGCAGTATTTT.

This clone has more than one count but fewer than ten. The V gene is TRBV6-5, the J gene TRBJ2-7; possible D gene TRBD1, 5 bases. The germline V gene has CDR1 MNHEY and CDR2 SVGAGI. V dropped 6 bases and J dropped 6 bases, with 21 bases sitting between them. The CDR3 contains 15 residues. CDR3 loop: CASSLKPSGFGEQYF. CDR3 nucleotides: TGTGCCAGCAGCTTAAAACCTTCAGGGTTTGGCGAGCAGTACTTC.

On this clone itself: One end of the junction does not line up with germline, which may come from a read error. This chain joins TRBV19 and TRBJ2-2, with 11 positions matching TRBD2. The CDR3 spans 14 residues. CDR1 is LNHDA, CDR2 SQIVND, per germline (reference sequence). CDR3 nucleotides: TGTGCCAGTCGTAGCGGGGGGGCCGGCGGGGAGCTGCTTTTT. This gives the protein CASRSGGAGGELLF.

This chain joins TRBV11-2 and TRBJ2-7, with D uncertain. This CDR3 comprises 12 residues. CDR1 and CDR2 from the germline V gene are SGHAT and FQNNGV. Between the trimmed V and J ends, which lost 2 bases and 1 base, there was a span of 3 bases. This CDR3 reads CASSLNSYEQYF. CDR3 bases: TGTGCCAGCAGCTTAAATTCCTACGAGCAGTACTTC. Full variable domain (rest looked up from reference TRBV11-2 and TRBJ2-7): EAGVAQSPRYKIIEKRQSVAFWCNPISGHATLYWYQQILGQGPKLLIQFQNNGVVDDSQLPKDRFSAERLKGVDSTLKIQPAKLEDSAVYLCASSLNSYEQYFGPGTRLTVT.

The chain has TRBV11-3 and TRBJ2-2, with D maybe TRBD2 (6 bases). V lost 5 bases and J lost 8, with 15 bases in between. This CDR3 region has 14 residues. Per germline, CDR1 SGHNT and CDR2 YENEEA. Here the CDR3 reads CASSGRTEGGELFF. The DNA of the CDR3 is TGTGCCAGCAGCGGTCGGACGGAGGGAGGGGAGCTGTTTTTT.

The chain recombines TRBV18 with TRBJ2-7; 9 bases map to TRBD1. The CDR3 extends over 16 amino acids. V shed 2 bases and J 1 base; nucleotides not matched to a gene: 6. Germline lookup yields CDR1 KGHSH and CDR2 LQKENI. CDR3 sequence: CASSPRDRVRSYEQYF. The CDR3 region has the DNA TGTGCCAGCTCACCAAGGGACAGGGTTAGGTCCTACGAGCAGTACTTC.

This clone was seen once. The CDR3 protein is CAWSDIRIRLAGTNEQFF. The CDR3 nucleotides read TGTGCCTGGAGTGATATCAGAATCAGACTAGCGGGGACCAATGAGCAGTTCTTC. The chain has TRBV30 and TRBJ2-1; TRBD2 agrees at 11 bases. This CDR3 has 18 residues. The germline gives CDR1 GTSNPN, CDR2 SVGIG (reference sequence). V was pared by 1 base and J by 6 bases, with 14 bases of the junction left unmatched.

The chain employs TRBV18 and TRBJ1-5; D unresolved. Germline assignment: CDR1 KGHSH and CDR2 LQKENI. This CDR3 has 14 residues. V was pared by 0 bases and J by 4 bases, with 7 bases between. In DNA form, the CDR3 reads TGTGCCAGCTCACCACCAACGGGGAATCAGCCCCAGCATTTT. Its protein product is CASSPPTGNQPQHF.

This clone has only one observation. The chain employs TRBV5-5 and TRBJ2-3; 7 bases are shared with TRBD2. CDR1 and CDR2 from the germline V gene are SGHKS and YYEKEE (reference sequence). The CDR3 runs to 16 residues. J gave up 2 bases and V 4 bases, and 10 bases lay outside the gene matches. The CDR3 sequence is CASSRREGSVTDTQYF. DNA for the CDR3: TGTGCCAGCAGCCGGAGGGAGGGGTCTGTCACAGATACGCAGTATTTT.

CDR3 protein: CASSNKDRDEQYF. The CDR3 DNA reads as TGTGCCAGTAGTAACAAAGACAGGGACGAGCAGTACTTC. The V gene is TRBV19, the J gene TRBJ2-7, with 7 bases aligning to TRBD1. This CDR3 is 13 amino acids long. Trimming took 4 bases from V and 5 from J; bases not matched to a gene: 5. Germline CDR1 is LNHDA and CDR2 is SQIVND (reference sequence).

This chain joins TRBV7-1 and TRBJ1-4; D is perhaps TRBD1 (6 bases). TRBV7-1 is labeled an ORF, and its function is uncertain. The length of the CDR3 is 16 residues. Trimming took off 5 bases at V and 4 bases at J, with 17 bases between the two ends. The CDR3 is CASSRPPQGFNEKLFF. CDR3 nucleotides: TGTGCCAGCAGCCGGCCGCCACAGGGATTTAATGAAAAACTGTTTTTT.

The chain couples TRBV15 to TRBJ2-5; TRBD2 agrees at 7 bases. CDR1 is LNHNV, CDR2 YYDKDF, per germline (reference sequence). This CDR3 region has 15 residues. Trimming removed 1 base from V and 4 bases from J; junction bases left unmatched: 6. The CDR3 nucleotides are TGTGCCACCAGCAGAGGGGGAGGCGGGGGAGAGACCCAGTACTTC. It specifies CATSRGGGGGETQYF.

A remark on this clone: The same CDR3 can be traced to other DNA sequences in this sample. The V and J genes are TRBV7-6 and TRBJ2-7, with TRBD1 identical over 11 bases. Germline-derived CDR1 and CDR2 are SGHVS and FNYEAQ. The J segment lost 3 bases and the V segment lost 3 bases, leaving 10 bases of the junction unmatched. The CDR3 extends over 17 amino acids. The CDR3 sequence is CASSFSTGQGAIYEQYF. CDR3 DNA: TGTGCCAGCAGCTTTTCTACCGGACAGGGGGCAATCTACGAGCAGTACTTC.

The chain employs TRBV27 and TRBJ2-1; 10 nucleotides line up with TRBD2. Looked up from germline, CDR1 is MNHEY and CDR2 is SMNVEV (reference sequence). The CDR3 length is 13 residues. The V segment lost 8 bases and the J segment 6 bases; nucleotides outside the gene matches: 4. The CDR3 region has the DNA TGTGCCAGCCGAGGACTAGCGGTCAATGAGCAGTTCTTC. Protein product: CASRGLAVNEQFF.

The V and J genes are TRBV19 and TRBJ1-2; 9 nucleotides match TRBD1. There are 15 residues in the CDR3. Germline V CDR1 and CDR2: LNHDA, SQIVND (reference sequence). V gave up 5 bases and J gave up 6 bases; unmatched junction bases: 10. This chain's CDR3 is CASSLTGGTQDGYTF. The DNA of the CDR3 is TGTGCCAGTAGTCTCACAGGGGGCACTCAAGATGGCTACACCTTC.

The rearrangement links TRBV4-2 to TRBJ2-7; D tentatively fits TRBD1 or TRBD2 (5 bases each). Trimming shortened V by 1 base and J by 5 bases, and 15 bases separated the two germline ends. CDR1 is LGHNA and CDR2 is YNFKEQ in the germline V gene. This CDR3 spans 15 amino acids. The CDR3 DNA sequence: TGTGCCAGCAGCCAAGTTACGGGGCCCCAAAACGAGCAGTACTTC. The encoded protein is CASSQVTGPQNEQYF.

The rearrangement joins TRBV2 to TRBJ2-1; D is possibly TRBD2 (6 bases). This CDR3 is built from 15 residues. V lost 9 bases, J lost 8 bases, and 23 bases lay in between. CDR1 is SNHLY and CDR2 is FYNNEI in the germline V gene. CDR3 protein: CASVGSSVRLDEQFF. The DNA for the CDR3 is TGTGCCAGTGTGGGGTCTAGCGTTCGCCTCGATGAGCAGTTCTTC.

The chain couples TRBV5-1 to TRBJ2-1; 7 nucleotides align to TRBD2. Germline lookup yields CDR1 SGHRS and CDR2 YFSETQ. V was pared by 1 base and J by 5 bases, with 6 bases of the junction left unmatched. The CDR3 has 15 residues. DNA for the CDR3: TGCGCCAGCAGCTTGTGGGCTAGCGGCAACAATGAGCAGTTCTTC. Translated, it gives CASSLWASGNNEQFF.

This sequence joins TRBV30 and TRBJ2-1; TRBD1 matches at 9 bases. Germline V gene sequence: CDR1 GTSNPN, CDR2 SVGIG (reference sequence). This CDR3 is 13 amino acids long. The V gene end was trimmed by 5 bases and the J gene end by 9 bases; junction bases not matched to a gene: 8. The CDR3 DNA reads as TGTGCCTGGGACCCGGGACAGGGAAGTGAGCAGTTCTTC. It yields the protein CAWDPGQGSEQFF.

This chain joins TRBV12-5 and TRBJ2-7; either TRBD1 or TRBD2 may fit D (5 bases each). This CDR3 has 15 amino acids. V gave up 3 bases and J gave up 6 bases, with 18 bases separating them. The germline gives CDR1 LGHNT, CDR2 FRNRAP. For the CDR3, the DNA is TGTGCTAGTGGTTTAGGGACCGGAGCGGTGGGCGAGCAGTACTTC. Residues: CASGLGTGAVGEQYF.